The table lists the clone carrying this T cell receptor beta chain with many counts. Alpha- and beta-chain coverage of first-strand cDNA came from TRAV- and TRBV-specific primers. With a constant-region primer and a V-primer adapter, TCRs were subjected to approximately 18 PCR cycles of amplification. TCRdb reprocessed the reads via MiXCR and lists one record per CDR3 protein. The data contain tens of thousands of distinct CDR3 sequences, 15% to 20% of them singletons. The source of the sample is a study of low-dose radiotherapy and immunotherapy resistance in tumors. Study information: Both drugs were delivered intravenously to patients (nivolumab 240 mg every two weeks and ipilimumab 1 mg/kg every six weeks).

V was shortened by 0 bases and J by 8 bases, with 19 bases between the two germline ends. In germline, CDR1 is MGHRA, CDR2 YSYEKL. The CDR3 runs to 16 residues. Specified time point: before trial treatment. The sequences come from PBMCs, collected before treatment. V gene TRBV4-1 combines with J gene TRBJ1-1; D possibly corresponds to TRBD1 (5 bases). This TCR was sampled from a male donor with prostate cancer. The CDR3 region is CASSQEKRRGNREAFF. As DNA, the CDR3 is TGCGCCAGCAGCCAAGAGAAGAGGCGGGGGAATCGCGAAGCTTTCTTT.